This T cell receptor beta chain was identified during a study of CD8 T cells in Susac syndrome. RNA was extracted with the RNeasy kit, and a quantity of roughly 0.5 to 1 ug was reverse transcribed using random hexamers. The authors amplified TCR beta CDR3 across 54 Vbeta and 13 Jbeta using immunoSEQ multiplex PCR. Each CDR3 protein gets one entry after TCRdb re-called the immunoSEQ multiplex PCR reads with MiXCR. This sample carries 160,000 or so distinct CDR3 sequences, around 95% of them seen once, and the ten largest clones take around 0.16%. Germline V gene sequence: CDR1 SQVTM, CDR2 ANQGSEA. V was clipped by 4 bases and J by 7 bases; unmatched bases: 12. The CDR3 has 16 residues. Sequencing targeted TCR beta in T cells from blood (CD8+ and CD4+). TEMRA cells underwent FACS enrichment and CD8+ and CD4+ T cells underwent negative isolation.

V usage is TRBV29-1 and J usage is TRBJ2-2; 10 nucleotides align to TRBD2. The receptor was derived from a human donor with multiple sclerosis. The specimen was CD8+ T cells from PBMCs. CDR3 in DNA: TGCAGCGTTGTTCGGGTTACGCCTAGCGGGAGCGGGGAGCTGTTTTTT. This translates into CSVVRVTPSGSGELFF.